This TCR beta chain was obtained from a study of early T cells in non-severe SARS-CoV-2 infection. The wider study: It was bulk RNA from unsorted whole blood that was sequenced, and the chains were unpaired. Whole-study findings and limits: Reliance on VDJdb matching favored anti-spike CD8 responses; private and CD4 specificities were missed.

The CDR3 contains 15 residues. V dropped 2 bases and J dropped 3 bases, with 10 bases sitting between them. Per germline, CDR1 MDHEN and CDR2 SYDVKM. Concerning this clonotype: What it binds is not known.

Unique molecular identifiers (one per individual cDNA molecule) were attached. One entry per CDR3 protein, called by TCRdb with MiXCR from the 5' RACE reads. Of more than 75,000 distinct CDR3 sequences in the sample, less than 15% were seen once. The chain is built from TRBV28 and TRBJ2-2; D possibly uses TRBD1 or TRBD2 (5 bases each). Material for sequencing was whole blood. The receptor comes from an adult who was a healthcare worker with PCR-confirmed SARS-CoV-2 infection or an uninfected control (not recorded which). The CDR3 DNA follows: TGTGCCAGCAGTTTAGGGGGTCCGGACACCGGGGAGCTGTTTTTT. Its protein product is CASSLGGPDTGELFF.